This record concerns one T cell receptor beta chain sequence. Germline lookup yields CDR1 LGHDT and CDR2 YNNKEL (reference sequence). Trimming removed 4 bases at V and 4 bases at J, with 16 bases between. The CDR3 totals 15 residues. This record belongs to a study of blood T cell repertoires in COVID-19. On the study more broadly: The United States, Italy and Spain were the sources of the acute and convalescent COVID-19 samples. T cells, B-cell-depleted T cells, or PBMCs provided the cDNA or gDNA that served as material.

Original processing notes: Using reference gene primer amplification, nucleated cell counts were estimated. Here immunoSEQ multiplex PCR was the method, and the copy in TCRdb shows in-frame clones only, minus some. The V and J calls and the clone size are those of that table, but D and trimming were determined from the DNA. The data hold about 370,000 clones, with roughly 86% observed a single time. Seattle's cohort entered during active infection and was followed longitudinally. The V call is TRBV3-1 (or the pseudogene TRBV3-2), the J call TRBJ1-1; the D gene is possibly TRBD1 (5 bases). The sample comprised peripheral blood. The source of this sequence is a woman in her thirties with COVID-19, enrolled during active disease. The CDR3 sequence is CASSLLRGASTEAFF. CDR3 sequence (DNA): TGTGCCAGCAGCCTCTTACGCGGGGCGAGCACTGAAGCTTTCTTT.